Sequencing of this T cell receptor (beta chain) was carried out in a study of T cell clonotyping in hematopoietic cell transplantation. Study as a whole: Cytoreduction preceded collection of pretransplant recipient samples. Study outcomes and limitations: Few recipient clonotypes overlapped donors; over 95% were de novo at given depth. Without cell sorting, CD4 versus CD8 contributions remain unresolved.

A word on this clone: Its antigen is as yet unknown.

The table came from immunoSEQ multiplex PCR; TCRdb's copy has only in-frame clones and leaves some out. The profile shows some 29,000 clones, 82% of them singletons. CDR3 length: 15 amino acids. With V trimmed by 0 bases and J by 2 bases, 1 base remained unmatched. From germline, CDR1 is SGDLS and CDR2 YYNGEE. The time point is: recipient sample about 28 days before transplant, after cytoreduction. Blood collection times were about day -28 and days 30, 100, 180 posttransplant. The source material was peripheral blood mononuclear cells, sampled before stem cell transplant. This clonotype was obtained from a man aged 40-49 years with acute myeloid leukemia. Some clones in this sample may be carry-over from other donors' samples. The rearrangement joins TRBV9 to TRBJ2-2, with 7 bases aligning to TRBD1. This chain's CDR3 is CASSVGQGNTGELFF. CDR3 in DNA: TGTGCCAGCAGCGTAGGACAGGGAAACACCGGGGAGCTGTTTTTT.